A selection of T cell receptor beta chains follows, all from one sample in a study of blood T cell repertoires in COVID-19. The method was immunoSEQ multiplex PCR; TCRdb's version includes in-frame clones alone and lacks a portion of them. Of around 200,000 clones listed, approximately 81% were seen once; the top ten hold approximately 5%. The sample consisted of peripheral blood. The source is a woman aged 80 or older with acute or convalescent COVID-19. CDR3s leave out the opening cysteine and the closing phenylalanine or tryptophan.

TRBV6-2/TRBV6-3,TRBJ1-1,ASSRSGMNTEAF
TRBV19,TRBJ2-1,ASSRGTGGSYNEQF
TRBV6-5,TRBJ2-7,ASSYGGAFSYEQY
TRBV6-5,TRBJ2-2,ASSYSMVTKGGELF
TRBV7-2,TRBJ2-5,ASTWGGQETQY
TRBV9,TRBJ2-3,ASSVDPGSTDTQY
TRBV2,TRBJ1-2,ASSELRTGGHYGYT
TRBV5-4,TRBJ1-1,ASSPGQGTANTEAF
TRBV5-1,TRBJ1-2,ASSSSVNYGYT
TRBV7-9,TRBJ1-5,ASSQVNQPQH
TRBV2,TRBJ1-2,ASRADFNPGYT
TRBV29-1,TRBJ2-3,SELSWDTQY
TRBV5-4,TRBJ2-1,ASSSGTSGSGPYNEQF
TRBV24-1,TRBJ2-1,ATSAPGGSYNEQF
TRBV30,TRBJ1-5,AWSVTGDQPQH
TRBV19,TRBJ2-7,ASSDTGGPDEQY
TRBV20-1,TRBJ1-4,SAGTEKLF
TRBV5-1,TRBJ2-4,ASSNGTSGSYIQY
TRBV9,TRBJ2-3,ASSVAFSDTQY
TRBV30,TRBJ1-1,AWGEQGAPPEAF
TRBV11-3,TRBJ2-3,ASSLRGTKDTQY
TRBV9,TRBJ2-1,ASSDASGRADEQF
TRBV24-1,TRBJ1-6,ATSDCDSPRSSPLH
TRBV5-1,TRBJ1-1,ASSLGRTDYMNTEAF
TRBV2,TRBJ2-2,ASRQEAGELF
TRBV7-2,TRBJ2-1,ASSLFERFDDEQF
TRBV12-5,TRBJ2-3,ASGLGLAGPDTQY
TRBV6-5,TRBJ1-4,ASHPGQGKRLF
TRBV2,TRBJ2-7,ASSPRGNEQY
TRBV28,TRBJ1-2,ASSSRTGRRSFGYT
TRBV5-1,TRBJ2-3,ASSPGLVLDTQY
TRBV18,TRBJ1-1,ASSSSTGWTEAF
TRBV12-5,TRBJ2-3,ASGLVVGSSTDTQY
TRBV3-1/TRBV3-2,TRBJ2-1,ASSPKSARGLHNEQF
TRBV6-5,TRBJ2-5,ASPPNYQETQY
TRBV6-5,TRBJ2-5,ASMRGHQETQY
TRBV7-2,TRBJ2-7,ASSLLGAGGIYEQY
TRBV9,TRBJ2-3,ASSVDPFTDTQY
TRBV6-6,TRBJ1-4,ASSYFRGGNEKLF
TRBV3-1/TRBV3-2,TRBJ2-7,ASSQDAYSGYEQY
TRBV7-3,TRBJ1-6,ASSFLGTGTNSPLH
TRBV18,TRBJ2-1,ASSPRQGSYNEQF
TRBV7-2,TRBJ2-7,ASSLEGSGLSLPYEQY
TRBV7-3,TRBJ2-5,ASSLLAGGSETQY
TRBV11-1,TRBJ2-5,ASSLQRSRGGTQY
TRBV7-2,TRBJ2-1,ASSGTSGRTTTYNEQF
TRBV28,TRBJ2-5,ASRKGQGSVETQY